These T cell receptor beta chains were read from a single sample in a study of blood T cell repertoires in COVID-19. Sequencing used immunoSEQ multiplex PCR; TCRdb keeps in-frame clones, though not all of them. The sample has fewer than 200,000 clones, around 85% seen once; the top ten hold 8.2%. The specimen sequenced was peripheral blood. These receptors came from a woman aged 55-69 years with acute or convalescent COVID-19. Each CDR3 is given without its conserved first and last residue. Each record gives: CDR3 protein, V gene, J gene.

AISDSSGYEQY	TRBV10-3	TRBJ2-7
ASSLDRGLGYGYT	TRBV7-2	TRBJ1-2
ASRPGQGNNQPQH	TRBV6-5	TRBJ1-5
ASSIAGGQGNTQY	TRBV5-1	TRBJ2-3
ASSPITGSTGELF	TRBV11-2	TRBJ2-2
ASTLGSGRSEQY	TRBV28	TRBJ2-7
ASRKGQHNEKLF	TRBV11-2	TRBJ1-4
ASSPGTGRTEAF	TRBV13	TRBJ1-1
ATSRDRLTEAF	TRBV15	TRBJ1-1
ASTSNIGGTEAF	TRBV5-1	TRBJ1-1
ASSPLLVGPNEKLF	TRBV5-1	TRBJ1-4
ASSPGTGANYGYT	TRBV6-5	TRBJ1-2
ASSIQGAGNTEAF	TRBV19	TRBJ1-1
ASSFRPQTGDYGYT	TRBV6-5	TRBJ1-2
ASSGYRGLLGRNEQF	TRBV7-9	TRBJ2-1
ASSLGNVRQF	TRBV12-3/TRBV12-4	TRBJ2-1
ASSQGQGNSPLH	TRBV5-1	TRBJ1-6
ASSEFFGTGATQNQPQH	TRBV7-8	TRBJ1-5
ASSYLQGGEKLF	TRBV6-1	TRBJ1-4
ASSLQTTDTGELF	TRBV11-2	TRBJ2-2
SAIPYDTQY	TRBV20-1	TRBJ2-3
ASSPSGGDSGELF	TRBV5-4	TRBJ2-2
ASSLGTGASTEAF	TRBV5-1	TRBJ1-1
ASSSRLAGGNEQF	TRBV6-5	TRBJ2-1
ASSVSGTSGRGRTDTQY	TRBV9	TRBJ2-3
ASSPLAGAREQF	TRBV11-3	TRBJ2-1
ASSLDRGGRSYNEQF	TRBV11-2	TRBJ2-1
ASSIRAEAF	TRBV19	TRBJ1-1
ASSLGRDTQY	TRBV28	TRBJ2-5
ASSQTGLSYNEQF	TRBV19	TRBJ2-1